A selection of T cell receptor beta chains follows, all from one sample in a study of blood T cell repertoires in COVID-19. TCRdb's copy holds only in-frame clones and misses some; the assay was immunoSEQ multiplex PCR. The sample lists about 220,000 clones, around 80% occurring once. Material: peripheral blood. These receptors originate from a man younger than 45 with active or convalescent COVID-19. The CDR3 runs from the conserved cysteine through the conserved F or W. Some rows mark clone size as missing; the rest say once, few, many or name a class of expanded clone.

CATQGYYGYTF	-	TRBV24-1	11
CASSSQMSSYNSPLHF	few	TRBV7-2	16
CASSPERFGADTQYF	-	TRBV4-1	15
CASSVDPENTEAFF	-	TRBV9	14
CASDPGEWYGYTF	-	TRBV7-9	13
CASSLDGGFEQYF	-	TRBV5-1	13
CASGWRIPPTNQPQHF	-	TRBV6-2/TRBV6-3	16
CATSDPQGDTYEQYF	few	TRBV24-1	15
CSVERLASSTDTQYF	once	TRBV29-1	15
CASSQAVLAPDTQYF	-	TRBV3-1/TRBV3-2	15
CASSQEGQGPQETQYF	-	TRBV3-1/TRBV3-2	16
CATVTLTGGSNQPQHF	-	TRBV28	16
CASNPRQPLNEKLFF	few	TRBV6-5	15
CASSSPVGTVYEQYF	-	TRBV6-2/TRBV6-3	15
CASRASVGGRYNEQFF	-	TRBV6-6	16
CASSPRYSSGAIYGYTF	-	TRBV4-1	17
CASSSRQGNSPLHF	-	TRBV5-4	14
CASSKPTGTGLPYEQYF	-	TRBV21-1	17
CASSIGRGGYNEQFF	-	TRBV19	15
CASSRDRGPDTQYF	-	TRBV28	14
CASRGRPYGYTF	once	TRBV12-3/TRBV12-4	12
CASSIGGADYEQYF	-	TRBV19	14
CASSRETEAFF	-	TRBV21-1	11
CASSADRAGANVLTF	-	TRBV9	15
CASSLGRDRNSYEQYF	-	TRBV7-2	16
CASSRPGGGEKLFF	-	TRBV28	14
CASRGGTGYNEQFF	-	TRBV28	14
CASQLQGYSPLHF	few	TRBV28	13
CASSLGSRTGGGRSPLHF	-	TRBV7-9	18
CAWSVVRETQYF	-	TRBV30	12
CASSPYGSSSGNTIYF	-	TRBV7-8	16
CATSDYRMTGGEQFF	-	TRBV24-1	15
CASTSNRGLLVNTEAFF	few	TRBV19	17
CASRTGLEQYF	-	TRBV5-1	11
CATSDNGRGYTF	-	TRBV24-1	12
CASPIQPGQGAADPSDTQYF	-	TRBV5-1	20
CASSLIGTGLETQYF	-	TRBV28	15
CASSLGVTGTEQYF	once	TRBV5-1	14
CASSASTSGFTDTQYF	-	TRBV2	16
CASSTRAREPQHF	-	TRBV19	13
CASSPRGGVYVEKLFF	-	TRBV7-8	16
CAIRPSGGAAYNEQFF	-	TRBV10-3	16
CAWSGGLAGAREQFF	-	TRBV30	15
CASSLAGRGHGYTF	-	TRBV7-2	14
CASSLAVLAETQYF	-	TRBV5-4	14
CASSLGTSSYNEQFF	-	TRBV7-2	15
CASMKDSHYEQYF	-	TRBV5-1	13
CASSLNINNEQFF	-	TRBV27	13
CASSHRGHWDYGYTF	-	TRBV3-1/TRBV3-2	15
CASSLRGQNYGYTF	once	TRBV7-2	14
CASSVSGGETYEQYF	-	TRBV9	15
CASSRGTEGGLANYGYTF	-	TRBV4-2	18
CASSLAAKFYEQFF	-	TRBV7-2	14
CASSPQGAGNTIYF	few	TRBV18	14
CSVVLREAGGSDTQYF	-	TRBV29-1	16
CASSLEVRAPLHF	-	TRBV12-3/TRBV12-4	13
CASSYPGDLDYNEQFF	-	TRBV6-2/TRBV6-3	16
CATSRDFDGLKTQYF	-	TRBV15	15
CASTAPGGLYEQYF	-	TRBV19	14
CASSLNDRGDEQFF	few	TRBV5-1	14